This T cell receptor beta chain originates from a study of blood T cells in healthy people across ages. Study findings and constraints: As age increased, TCR beta diversity per million T cells fell in a roughly linear fashion. The study found more naive CD4+ cells and higher diversity in long-lived than aged donors.

The length of the CDR3 is 16 residues. Germline values: CDR1 SGHNT, CDR2 YENEEA. As concerns this clonotype: Its specificity is not known.

Peripheral blood, about 10 milliliters per donor, was collected. Primers used in a second PCR of roughly 7 to 12 cycles were a sample-barcoded 5' primer and a J-beta primer mix. A tag from a template-switch adaptor with 12 random nucleotides marked each cDNA molecule. TCRdb fed the 5' RACE reads into MiXCR, producing one record per CDR3 protein. This table holds over 1,500,000 distinct CDR3 sequences, 49% found once. This receptor was identified in a woman in her 40s in good health. The sample comprised blood. The gene calls are TRBV11-3 and TRBJ2-1; the D call may be TRBD1 or TRBD2 (6 bases each). The better agreement between TRBJ2-7 and the DNA end casts doubt on the J call. CDR3 nucleotide sequence: TGTGCCAGCAGCTTAAGGGGGGCAAGCTCCTACAATGAGCAGTACTTC. Protein sequence: CASSLRGASSYNEQYF.